These 21 T cell receptor beta chains originate from one sample sequenced in a study of blood T cell repertoires in COVID-19. The assay was immunoSEQ multiplex PCR, and TCRdb's table has in-frame clones only and misses some. The sample shows approximately 210,000 clones, 75% to 85% of them seen only once. The material sequenced was PBMCs or T cells enriched from blood (not recorded which). Every receptor here comes from a woman aged 45 to 65 with acute COVID-19.

This clone was recorded only once. The chain joins TRBV6-2 or TRBV6-3 to TRBJ2-1; D is unclear. Germline V gives CDR1 MNHEY, CDR2 SVGEGT. This CDR3 contains 11 residues. V gave up 6 bases and J gave up 8 bases, with 8 bases separating them. The CDR3 nucleotides are TGTGCCAGCAGCCGCTCGGATGAGCAGTTCTTC. The encoded protein is CASSRSDEQFF.

This chain links TRBV5-5 with TRBJ2-1; TRBD2 matches 11 bases. The V gene end was trimmed by 5 bases and the J gene end by 0 bases; junction bases not matched to a gene: 13. This CDR3 has 19 amino acids. CDR1 and CDR2 from the germline V gene are SGHKS and YYEKEE (reference sequence). CDR3 region: CASSPRWTSGLSSYNEQFF. The CDR3 DNA follows: TGTGCCAGCAGTCCAAGGTGGACTAGCGGGTTGAGCTCCTACAATGAGCAGTTCTTC.

This clone was seen only a few times. The V and J genes are TRBV28 and TRBJ1-5; D is undetermined. Germline V gene lookup returns CDR1 MDHEN and CDR2 SYDVKM. Trimming left V 3 bases short and J 4 bases short, with 10 bases between. The CDR3 loop spans 14 amino acids. The CDR3 DNA reads as TGTGCCAGCAGTTTTCGGGGAAGGAATCAGCCCCAGCATTTT. This sequence encodes CASSFRGRNQPQHF.

This chain links TRBV29-1 with TRBJ2-2; TRBD1 matches at 9 bases. Unmatched junction bases numbered 6, after V lost 7 bases and J lost 6 bases. Per germline, CDR1 SQVTM and CDR2 ANQGSEA. This CDR3 region has 13 residues. CDR3 in amino acids: CSAPGQGAGELFF. CDR3 nucleotides: TGCAGCGCTCCGGGACAGGGAGCCGGGGAGCTGTTTTTT.

This clone has ten or more counts. The CDR3 loop reads CASSLTRLQGEETQYF. The CDR3 DNA reads as TGTGCCAGCAGCCTGACCAGGCTACAGGGAGAAGAGACCCAGTACTTC. The chain couples TRBV7-2 to TRBJ2-5; D possibly corresponds to TRBD1 (6 bases). This CDR3 has 16 amino acids. With 5 bases removed from V and 3 bases from J, the gap between germline ends came to 19 bases. Germline V gives CDR1 SGHTA, CDR2 FQGNSA.

V gene TRBV5-1 combines with J gene TRBJ1-2; no firm D call. V was clipped by 0 bases and J by 12 bases, with 9 bases between them. The CDR3 has 11 residues. Germline CDR1 and CDR2: SGHRS and YFSETQ. CDR3 protein: CASSLGQVHTF. DNA of the CDR3: TGCGCCAGCAGCTTGGGCCAGGTCCACACCTTC.

The DNA for the CDR3 is TGTGCCAGTAGTACGGAGGGGTTGCTCAAGAACACTGAAGCTTTCTTT. Its protein product is CASSTEGLLKNTEAFF. This chain links TRBV19 with TRBJ1-1; a weak D match, TRBD1 (5 bases). Trimming stripped 4 bases from V and 1 base from J, with 16 bases between. This CDR3 has 16 residues. Germline values: CDR1 LNHDA, CDR2 SQIVND (reference sequence).

This clone was seen a handful of times. The chain uses TRBV18 and TRBJ1-4, with TRBD1 as a possible D gene (5 bases). V was shortened by 6 bases and J by 7 bases, with 21 bases between the two germline ends. CDR3 length: 16 residues. Germline V CDR1 and CDR2: KGHSH, LQKENI. The CDR3 is CASSPTRGTSLEKLFF. CDR3 nucleotide sequence: TGTGCCAGCTCTCCAACCCGCGGGACTTCGCTTGAAAAACTGTTTTTT.

This chain joins TRBV6-2 or TRBV6-3 and TRBJ1-6, with TRBD1 as a possible D gene (5 bases). The germline V and J ends were trimmed by 6 bases and 6 bases, with 12 bases remaining between them. CDR1 is MNHEY, CDR2 SVGEGT, per germline. The CDR3 extends over 14 amino acids. The CDR3 nucleotides read TGTGCCAGCAGCCTTCAGGGTAGTAATTCACCCCTCCACTTT. Its translation: CASSLQGSNSPLHF.

V usage is TRBV4-2 and J usage is TRBJ1-2; 11 bases are shared with TRBD1. J was trimmed by 8 bases and V by 0 bases; bases with no gene match: 8. The germline V gene encodes CDR1 LGHNA and CDR2 YNFKEQ. CDR3 length equals 16 residues. CDR3 in amino acids: CASSQDTGQGAYGYTF. The CDR3 nucleotides read TGTGCCAGCAGCCAAGATACAGGACAGGGGGCGTACGGCTACACCTTC.

The chain uses TRBV29-1 and TRBJ2-2; D not certain. CDR1 is SQVTM and CDR2 is ANQGSEA in the germline V gene. The length of the CDR3 is 11 residues. V was shortened by 5 bases and J by 6 bases, with 7 bases between the two germline ends. In DNA, the CDR3 is TGCAGCGTTTCCCGGGCCGGGGAGCTGTTTTTT. Its protein product is CSVSRAGELFF.

The chain combines TRBV7-8 with TRBJ2-7, with 9 bases fitting TRBD2. J was trimmed by 2 bases and V by 7 bases; bases with no gene match: 12. Per germline, CDR1 SGHVS and CDR2 FQNEAQ. The CDR3 is made up of 16 amino acids. CDR3 sequence (DNA): TGTGCCAGCACCCCCTCTCCAGCGGGGGGCACCTACGAGCAGTACGTC. As protein: CASTPSPAGGTYEQYV.

The chain joins TRBV18 to TRBJ1-2; the match to TRBD1 covers 7 bases. The V gene's germline CDR1 is KGHSH and CDR2 LQKENI. There are 15 residues in the CDR3. Losses at the gene ends were 0 bases for V and 3 bases for J; bases not matched to a gene: 4. CDR3: CASSPPTGHHYGYTF. The CDR3 DNA is TGTGCCAGCTCACCACCGACAGGGCATCACTATGGCTACACCTTC.

The chain recombines TRBV7-3 with TRBJ2-2, with 12 bases matching TRBD1. The germline gives CDR1 SGHTA, CDR2 FQGTGA. The CDR3 consists of 17 residues. Unmatched junction bases numbered 12, after V lost 5 bases and J lost 8 bases. CDR3 in DNA: TGTGCCAGCAGCCCGATACCGGGACAGGGGGCGTCGGGGGAGCTGTTTTTT. This codes for CASSPIPGQGASGELFF.

The chain recombines TRBV7-9 with TRBJ2-1, with 9 bases that match TRBD1. Looked up from germline, CDR1 is SEHNR and CDR2 is FQNEAQ (reference sequence). V lost 1 base and J lost 9; bases outside the gene matches: 10. The length of the CDR3 is 16 residues. The chain's CDR3 is CASSLEGQGTRGEQFF. In DNA form, the CDR3 reads TGTGCCAGCAGCTTAGAGGGACAGGGTACTCGGGGTGAGCAGTTCTTC.

Written as DNA, the CDR3 is TGTGCCAGTAGTACCCGGGTCTCCTCTAGCACAGATACGCAGTATTTT. Amino acids: CASSTRVSSSTDTQYF. This rearrangement joins TRBV19 to TRBJ2-3; D is undetermined. Trimming shortened V by 4 bases and J by 0 bases, and 14 bases separated the two germline ends. The length of the CDR3 is 16 residues. Germline CDR1 LNHDA, CDR2 SQIVND (reference sequence).

J is TRBJ1-1 and V is TRBV19; TRBD1 matches at 9 bases. Germline V gene data show CDR1 as LNHDA and CDR2 as SQIVND (reference sequence). The J segment lost 3 bases and the V segment lost 10 bases, leaving 9 bases of the junction unmatched. The CDR3 has 14 amino acids. CDR3 nucleotide sequence: TGTGCCACTGCGGGACAGGGTCAGGACACTGAAGCTTTCTTT. This translates into CATAGQGQDTEAFF.

The rearrangement links TRBV13 to TRBJ2-2; D possibly corresponds to TRBD1 (6 bases). This CDR3 region has 15 residues. Germline V CDR1 and CDR2: PRHDT, FYEKMQ (reference sequence). The germline V and J ends were trimmed by 1 base and 7 bases, with 13 bases remaining between them. The CDR3 is CASSLAGPRGGELFF. DNA of the CDR3: TGTGCCAGCAGCTTAGCAGGACCCAGGGGCGGGGAGCTGTTTTTT.

The rearrangement joins TRBV3-1 (or the pseudogene TRBV3-2) to TRBJ1-1, with 7 bases fitting TRBD1. Trimming cost V 7 bases and J 1 base; bases outside gene matches: 3. CDR1 and CDR2 from the germline V gene are LGHDT and YNNKEL (reference sequence). The CDR3 sequence is 13 residues long. The CDR3 bases are TGTGCCAGCAACAGGGGACGGAACACTGAAGCTTTCTTT. Protein product: CASNRGRNTEAFF.

The V and J genes are TRBV4-2 and TRBJ1-2; no clear D. From germline, CDR1 is LGHNA and CDR2 YNFKEQ. CDR3 length: 15 amino acids. The V gene lost 0 bases and the J gene lost 2 bases, with 10 bases spanning the gap. The CDR3 loop reads CASSQDRAGNYGYTF. The CDR3 nucleotides read TGTGCCAGCAGCCAAGATAGGGCGGGGAACTATGGCTACACCTTC.

The chain has TRBV19 and TRBJ2-2, with a tentative D call TRBD2 (7 bases). The CDR3 consists of 16 residues. Germline V gene sequence: CDR1 LNHDA, CDR2 SQIVND (reference sequence). Deletions cut 2 bases from V and 5 bases from J, with 15 bases between. As DNA, the CDR3 is TGTGCCAGTAGTATACGATTCGGGGGGCAAACCGGGGAGCTGTTTTTT. Encoded protein: CASSIRFGGQTGELFF.